The clone carrying this T cell receptor (beta chain) was seen a few times. From the RT-PCR reads, TCRdb called clonotypes with MiXCR, one entry per CDR3 protein. The table has more than 500,000 distinct CDR3 sequences, 11% seen once. This sample was included in a study of response to subunit inactivated influenza vaccine. The V end lost 4 bases, the J end lost 16 bases, and 14 bases lay between the germline ends. CDR3 length equals 12 residues. Germline CDR1 reads SGHTA; CDR2 reads FQGNSA. These same records also appear under a second study, on T cells expressing NK-cell markers. That report adds: TCR beta cDNA was made by 5'RACE template switching with UMIs. The HCMV specificity of the expanded NKG2C+ T cell clones stayed unresolved.

Sequenced here: PBMCs from blood, sampled on the day of vaccination. This receptor was identified in a man over 45 who received an inactivated influenza vaccine. The chain recombines TRBV7-2 with TRBJ1-6; D is unclear. The CDR3 DNA reads as TGTGCCAGCAGCTCGACTGGCTTGTATCTCCACTTT. Translation: CASSSTGLYLHF. The full variable domain, completed using reference TRBV7-2 and TRBJ1-6, is GAGVSQSPSNKVTEKGKDVELRCDPISGHTALYWYRQSLGQGLEFLIYFQGNSAPDKSGLPSDRFSAERTGGSVSTLTIQRTQQEDSAVYLCASSSTGLYLHFGNGTRLTVT.